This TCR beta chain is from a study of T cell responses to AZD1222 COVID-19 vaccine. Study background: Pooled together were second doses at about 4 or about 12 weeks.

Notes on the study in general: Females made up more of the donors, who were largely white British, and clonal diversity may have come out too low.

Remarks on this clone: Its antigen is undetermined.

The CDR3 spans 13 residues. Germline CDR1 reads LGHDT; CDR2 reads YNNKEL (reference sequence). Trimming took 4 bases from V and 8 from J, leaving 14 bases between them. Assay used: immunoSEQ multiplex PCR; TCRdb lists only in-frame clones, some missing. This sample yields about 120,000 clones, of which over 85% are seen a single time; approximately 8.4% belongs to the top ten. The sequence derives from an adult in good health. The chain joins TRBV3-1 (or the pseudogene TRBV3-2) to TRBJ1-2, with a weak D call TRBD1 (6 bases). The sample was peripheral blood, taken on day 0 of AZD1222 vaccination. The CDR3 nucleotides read TGTGCCAGCAGCCTGAATTACAGGGAAGGCTACACCTTC. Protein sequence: CASSLNYREGYTF.